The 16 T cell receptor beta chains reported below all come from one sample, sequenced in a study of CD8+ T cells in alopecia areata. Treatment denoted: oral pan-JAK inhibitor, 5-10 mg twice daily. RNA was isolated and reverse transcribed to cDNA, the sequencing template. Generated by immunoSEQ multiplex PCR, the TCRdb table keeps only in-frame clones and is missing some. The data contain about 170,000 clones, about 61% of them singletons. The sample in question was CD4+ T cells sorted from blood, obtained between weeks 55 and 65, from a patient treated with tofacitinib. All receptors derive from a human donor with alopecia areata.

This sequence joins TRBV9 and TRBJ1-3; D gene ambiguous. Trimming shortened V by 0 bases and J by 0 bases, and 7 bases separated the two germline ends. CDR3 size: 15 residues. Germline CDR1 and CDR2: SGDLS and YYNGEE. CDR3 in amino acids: CASSVADLSGNTIYF. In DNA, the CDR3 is TGTGCCAGCAGCGTAGCTGACCTCTCTGGAAACACCATATATTTT. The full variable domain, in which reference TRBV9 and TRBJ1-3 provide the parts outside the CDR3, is DSGVTQTPKHLITATGQRVTLRCSPRSGDLSVYWYQQSLDQGLQFLIQYYNGEERAKGNILERFSAQQFPDLHSELNLSSLELGDSALYFCASSVADLSGNTIYFGEGSWLTVV.

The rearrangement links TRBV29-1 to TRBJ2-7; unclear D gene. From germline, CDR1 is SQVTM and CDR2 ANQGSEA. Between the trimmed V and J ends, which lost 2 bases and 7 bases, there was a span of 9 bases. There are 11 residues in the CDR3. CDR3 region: CSVEPREEQYF. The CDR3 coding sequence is TGCAGCGTTGAACCCCGCGAAGAGCAGTACTTC.

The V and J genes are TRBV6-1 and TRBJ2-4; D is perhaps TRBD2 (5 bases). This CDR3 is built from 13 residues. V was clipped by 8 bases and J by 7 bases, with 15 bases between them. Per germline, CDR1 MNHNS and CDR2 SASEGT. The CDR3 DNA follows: TGTGCCAGCTGCCAGGAGAGGGAGAACATTCAGTACTTC. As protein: CASCQERENIQYF.

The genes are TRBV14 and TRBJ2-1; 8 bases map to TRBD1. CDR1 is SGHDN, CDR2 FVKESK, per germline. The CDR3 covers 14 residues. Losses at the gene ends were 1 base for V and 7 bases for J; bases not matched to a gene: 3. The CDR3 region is CASSQAGGGNEQFF. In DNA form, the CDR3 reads TGTGCCAGCAGCCAAGCAGGGGGCGGGAATGAGCAGTTCTTC.

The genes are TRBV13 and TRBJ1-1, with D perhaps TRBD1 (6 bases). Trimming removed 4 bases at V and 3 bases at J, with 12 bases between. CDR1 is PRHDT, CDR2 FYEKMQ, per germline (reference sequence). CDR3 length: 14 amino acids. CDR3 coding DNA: TGTGCCAGCAGCTCGCGAACAGGGTACACTGAAGCTTTCTTT. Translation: CASSSRTGYTEAFF.

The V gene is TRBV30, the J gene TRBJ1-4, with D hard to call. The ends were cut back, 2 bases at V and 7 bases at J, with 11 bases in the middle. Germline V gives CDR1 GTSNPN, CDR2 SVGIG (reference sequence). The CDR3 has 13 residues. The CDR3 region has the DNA TGTGCCTGGAGTATTATGGCAGGTGAAAAACTGTTTTTT. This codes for CAWSIMAGEKLFF.

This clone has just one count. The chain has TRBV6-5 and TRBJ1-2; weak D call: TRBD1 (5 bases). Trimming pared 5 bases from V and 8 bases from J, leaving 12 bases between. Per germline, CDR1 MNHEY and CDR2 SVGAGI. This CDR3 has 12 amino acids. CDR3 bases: TGTGCCAGCAGTCAAGGGGTGGTGGGCTACACCTTC. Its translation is CASSQGVVGYTF.

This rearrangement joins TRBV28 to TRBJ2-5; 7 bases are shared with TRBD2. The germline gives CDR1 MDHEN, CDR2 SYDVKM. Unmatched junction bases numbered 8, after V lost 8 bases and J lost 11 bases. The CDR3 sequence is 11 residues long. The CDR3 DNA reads TGTGCCAGCCTCGGGGGGACCGGGCAGTACTTC. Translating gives CASLGGTGQYF.

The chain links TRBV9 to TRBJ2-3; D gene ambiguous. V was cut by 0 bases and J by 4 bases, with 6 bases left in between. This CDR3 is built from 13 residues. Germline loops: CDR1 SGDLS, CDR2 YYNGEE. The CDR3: CASSVALPDTQYF. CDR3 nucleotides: TGTGCCAGCAGCGTAGCCCTCCCAGATACGCAGTATTTT. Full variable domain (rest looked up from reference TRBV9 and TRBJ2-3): DSGVTQTPKHLITATGQRVTLRCSPRSGDLSVYWYQQSLDQGLQFLIQYYNGEERAKGNILERFSAQQFPDLHSELNLSSLELGDSALYFCASSVALPDTQYFGPGTRLTVL.

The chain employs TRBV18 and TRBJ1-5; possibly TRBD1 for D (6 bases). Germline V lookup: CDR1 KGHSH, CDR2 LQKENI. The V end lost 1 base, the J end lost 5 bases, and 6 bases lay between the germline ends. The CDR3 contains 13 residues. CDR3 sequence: CASSPQGDQPQHF. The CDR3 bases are TGTGCCAGCTCACCACAGGGGGATCAGCCCCAGCATTTT.

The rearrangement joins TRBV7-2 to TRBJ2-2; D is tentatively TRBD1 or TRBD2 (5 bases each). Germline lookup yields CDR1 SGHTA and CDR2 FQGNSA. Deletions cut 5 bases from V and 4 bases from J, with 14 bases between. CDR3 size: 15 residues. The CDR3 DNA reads TGTGCCAGCAGCGGGGACGGGGTGGCCACCGGGGAGCTGTTTTTT. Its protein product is CASSGDGVATGELFF.

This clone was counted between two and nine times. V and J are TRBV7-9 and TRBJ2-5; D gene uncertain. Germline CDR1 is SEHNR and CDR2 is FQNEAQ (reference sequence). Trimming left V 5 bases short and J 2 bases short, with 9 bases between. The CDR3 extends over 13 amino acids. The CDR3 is CASSPARQETQYF. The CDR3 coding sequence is TGTGCCAGCAGCCCCGCCCGACAAGAGACCCAGTACTTC.

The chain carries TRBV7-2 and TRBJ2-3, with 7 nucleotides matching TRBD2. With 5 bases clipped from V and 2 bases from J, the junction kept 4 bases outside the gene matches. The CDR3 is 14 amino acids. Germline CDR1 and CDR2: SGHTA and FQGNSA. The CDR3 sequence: CASSTSVSTDTQYF. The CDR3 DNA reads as TGTGCCAGCAGCACTAGCGTTTCCACAGATACGCAGTATTTT.

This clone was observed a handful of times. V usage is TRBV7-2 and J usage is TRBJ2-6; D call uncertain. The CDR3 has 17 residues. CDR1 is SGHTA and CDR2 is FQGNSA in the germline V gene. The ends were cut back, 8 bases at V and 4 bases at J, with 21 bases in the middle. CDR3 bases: TGTGCCAGCGCCTTAATGGGCCCACGACGCGGGGCCAACGTCCTGACTTTC. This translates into CASALMGPRRGANVLTF.

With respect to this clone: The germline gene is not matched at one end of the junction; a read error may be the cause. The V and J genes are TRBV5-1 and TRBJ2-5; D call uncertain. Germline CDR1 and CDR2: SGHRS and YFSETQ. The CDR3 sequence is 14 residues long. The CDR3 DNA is TGCGCCAGCAGTTTGGATAGAACTTCAGGGACCCAGTACTTC. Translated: CASSLDRTSGTQYF.

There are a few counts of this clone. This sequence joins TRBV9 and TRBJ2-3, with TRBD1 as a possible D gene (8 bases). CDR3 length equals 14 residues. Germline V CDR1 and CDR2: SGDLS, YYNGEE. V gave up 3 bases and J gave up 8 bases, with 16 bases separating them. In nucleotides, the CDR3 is TGTGCCAGCAGCGCCTCGACAGGGGAGGGTACGCAGTATTTT. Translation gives CASSASTGEGTQYF.